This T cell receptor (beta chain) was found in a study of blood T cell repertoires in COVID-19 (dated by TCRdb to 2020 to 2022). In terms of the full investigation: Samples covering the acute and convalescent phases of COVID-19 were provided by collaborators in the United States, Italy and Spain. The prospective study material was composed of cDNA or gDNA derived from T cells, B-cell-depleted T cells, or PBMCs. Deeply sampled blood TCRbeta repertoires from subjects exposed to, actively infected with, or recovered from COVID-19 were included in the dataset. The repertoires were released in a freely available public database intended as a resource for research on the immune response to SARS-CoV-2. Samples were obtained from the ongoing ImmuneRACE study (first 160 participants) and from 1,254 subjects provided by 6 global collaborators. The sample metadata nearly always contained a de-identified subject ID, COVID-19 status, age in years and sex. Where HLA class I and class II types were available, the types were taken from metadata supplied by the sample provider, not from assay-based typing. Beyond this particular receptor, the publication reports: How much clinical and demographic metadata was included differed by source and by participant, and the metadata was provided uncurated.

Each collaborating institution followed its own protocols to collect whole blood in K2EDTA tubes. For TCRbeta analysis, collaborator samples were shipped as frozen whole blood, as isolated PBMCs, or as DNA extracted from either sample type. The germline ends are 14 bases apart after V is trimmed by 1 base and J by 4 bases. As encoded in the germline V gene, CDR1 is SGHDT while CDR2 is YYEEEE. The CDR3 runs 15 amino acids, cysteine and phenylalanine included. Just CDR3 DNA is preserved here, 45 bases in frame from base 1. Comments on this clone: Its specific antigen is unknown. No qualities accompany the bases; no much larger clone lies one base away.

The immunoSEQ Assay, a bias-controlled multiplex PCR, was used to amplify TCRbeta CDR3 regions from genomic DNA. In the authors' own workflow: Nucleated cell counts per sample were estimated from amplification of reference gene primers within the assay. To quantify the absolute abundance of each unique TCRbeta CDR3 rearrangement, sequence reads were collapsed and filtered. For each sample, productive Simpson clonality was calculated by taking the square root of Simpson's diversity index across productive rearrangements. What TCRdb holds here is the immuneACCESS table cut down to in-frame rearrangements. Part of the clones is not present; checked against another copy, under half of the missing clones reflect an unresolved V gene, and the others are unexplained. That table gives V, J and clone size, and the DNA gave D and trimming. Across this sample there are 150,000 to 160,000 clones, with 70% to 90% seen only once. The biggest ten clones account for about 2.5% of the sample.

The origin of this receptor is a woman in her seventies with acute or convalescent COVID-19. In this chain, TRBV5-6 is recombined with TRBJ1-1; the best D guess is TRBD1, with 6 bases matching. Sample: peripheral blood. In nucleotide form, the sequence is TGTGCCAGCAGCTTGATGGGGGCGAGAGTCACTGAAGCTTTCTTT. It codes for CASSLMGARVTEAFF.